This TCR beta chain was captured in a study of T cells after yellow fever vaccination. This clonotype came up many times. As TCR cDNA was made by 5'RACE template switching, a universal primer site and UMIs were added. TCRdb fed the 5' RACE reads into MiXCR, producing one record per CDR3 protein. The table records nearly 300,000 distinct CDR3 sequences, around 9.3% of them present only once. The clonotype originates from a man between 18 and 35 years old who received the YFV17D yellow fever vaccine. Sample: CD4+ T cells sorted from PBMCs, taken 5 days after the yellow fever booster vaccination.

CDR3 DNA sequence: TGCGCCAGCAGCCCGCCGAGGGCTGAGACCCAGTACTTC. This gives the protein CASSPPRAETQYF. The chain uses TRBV5-1 and TRBJ2-5, with a tentative D call TRBD2 (5 bases). V was trimmed by 4 bases and J by 5 bases, leaving 12 bases between them. This CDR3 comprises 13 residues. Per germline, CDR1 SGHRS and CDR2 YFSETQ.